The 29 T cell receptor beta chains below were found in one sample sequenced in a study of beta chain features in type 1 diabetes. Reverse transcribing all isolated RNA meant expressed TCRB transcripts were sequenced. The data were produced by immunoSEQ multiplex PCR, yet TCRdb's version contains in-frame clones alone and is incomplete. The table shows approximately 170,000 clones, with approximately 9.1% occurring only once. What was sequenced was central memory CD4+ T cells from blood. The receptors shown here come from a woman aged 18 to 35 in good health.

The rearrangement links TRBV2 to TRBJ1-2; no clear D gene. Germline values: CDR1 SNHLY, CDR2 FYNNEI. This CDR3 region has 13 residues. Trimming removed 6 bases from V and 8 bases from J, with 16 bases in between. CDR3 residues: CASRPERDRGYTF. CDR3 nucleotide sequence: TGTGCCAGCAGACCTGAGAGGGATCGCGGCTACACCTTC.

This clone came up a few times. One end of the junction is discordant with germline, which a read error may explain. The same CDR3 also results from other DNA sequences found in this sample. V and J are TRBV4-2 and TRBJ2-3; 7 bases map to TRBD2. CDR1 and CDR2 (germline): LGHNA, YNFKEQ. This CDR3 comprises 15 residues. The CDR3 bases are TGTGCCAGCAGCAGAGACCAGCGGGGCACAGATACGCAATATTTT. Translated: CASSRDQRGTDTQYF.

This clone occurred once. The chain uses TRBV18 and TRBJ2-1; no definite D call. There are 16 residues in the CDR3. V was clipped by 3 bases and J by 0 bases, with 12 bases between them. The V gene's germline CDR1 is KGHSH and CDR2 LQKENI. The CDR3 protein is CASSPQVTNSYNEQFF. CDR3 nucleotides: TGTGCCAGCTCACCGCAGGTGACGAACTCCTACAATGAGCAGTTCTTC.

The table lists this clone with many counts. The J gene is TRBJ1-4, the V gene TRBV5-6, with TRBD1 matching over 7 bases. Per the germline V gene, CDR1 is SGHDT and CDR2 is YYEEEE. This CDR3 has 16 amino acids. V lost 4 bases and J lost 12; bases outside the gene matches: 18. CDR3 residues: CASSPGTGTVMAELFF. The CDR3 nucleotides read TGTGCCAGCAGCCCCGGGACCGGGACAGTCATGGCAGAACTGTTTTTT.

The chain links TRBV6-1 to TRBJ2-7; no firm D call. This CDR3 has 17 amino acids. Trimming removed 4 bases from V and 2 bases from J, with 21 bases in between. Germline CDR1 is MNHNS and CDR2 is SASEGT. The CDR3 spells CASSVNAYGSTTYEQYF. DNA of the CDR3: TGTGCCAGCAGTGTAAATGCGTACGGTTCGACAACCTACGAGCAGTACTTC.

As concerns this clone: The same CDR3 also results from other DNA sequences found in this sample. This chain connects TRBV5-1 to TRBJ1-1; unclear D gene. The V gene's germline CDR1 is SGHRS and CDR2 YFSETQ. The CDR3 is 15 amino acids. The V end lost 2 bases, the J end lost 2 bases, and 13 bases lay between the germline ends. CDR3 DNA: TGCGCCAGCAGCTTTCTGCCACGGGGAAACACTGAAGCTTTCTTT. The encoded protein is CASSFLPRGNTEAFF.

This clone was found a few times. The chain joins TRBV28 to TRBJ2-7; D might be TRBD2 (6 bases). V gave up 7 bases and J gave up 6 bases, with 19 bases separating them. CDR3 length: 14 residues. Germline CDR1 reads MDHEN; CDR2 reads SYDVKM. The CDR3 is CASITPGARPEQYF. DNA of the CDR3: TGTGCCAGCATTACACCGGGAGCTCGCCCCGAGCAGTACTTC.

The V and J genes are TRBV9 and TRBJ2-7; the match to TRBD2 covers 7 bases. The CDR3 is made up of 14 amino acids. The J segment lost 0 bases and the V segment lost 4 bases, leaving 4 bases of the junction unmatched. Per the germline V gene, CDR1 is SGDLS and CDR2 is YYNGEE. DNA for the CDR3: TGTGCCAGCAGCCCGCGGGGGTCCTCCTACGAGCAGTACTTC. Its protein is CASSPRGSSYEQYF.

This chain links TRBV6-5 with TRBJ2-7; 8 nucleotides agree with TRBD1. V lost 5 bases, J lost 5 bases, and 11 bases stayed unmatched. Germline V gives CDR1 MNHEY, CDR2 SVGAGI. CDR3 length: 15 amino acids. CDR3 residues: CASSLRQGQADEQYF. As DNA, the CDR3 is TGTGCCAGCAGTCTACGACAGGGACAGGCGGACGAGCAGTACTTC.

This clone was recorded a few times. V gene TRBV29-1 combines with J gene TRBJ2-1, with 9 nucleotides matching TRBD2. The CDR3 runs 14 residues. Germline trimming cut 5 bases from V and 4 bases from J; bases unmatched to any gene: 6. The germline CDR1 and CDR2 sequences are SQVTM and ANQGSEA. This CDR3 is CSVPTSGLYNEQFF. As DNA, the CDR3 is TGCAGCGTTCCCACTAGCGGGCTTTACAATGAGCAGTTCTTC.

This CDR3 reads CASSLDLNRAGGYTF. The DNA for the CDR3 is TGTGCCAGCAGCTTAGATCTTAACAGGGCAGGTGGCTACACCTTC. The J gene is TRBJ1-2, the V gene TRBV11-2, with D possibly being TRBD1 (6 bases). Per the germline V gene, CDR1 is SGHAT and CDR2 is FQNNGV. V shed 0 bases and J shed 7 bases, with 15 bases lying between them. CDR3 length equals 15 residues.

This chain uses TRBV5-4 with TRBJ2-5; a possible D gene is TRBD2 (6 bases). Trimming took 0 bases from V and 4 from J, leaving 13 bases between them. This CDR3 spans 15 amino acids. CDR1 and CDR2 (germline): SGHNT, YYREEE (reference sequence). The CDR3 loop is CASSLGGRGGETQYF. The DNA of the CDR3 is TGTGCCAGCAGCTTGGGCGGGCGGGGTGGAGAGACCCAGTACTTC.

This clone was seen at least ten times. This chain connects TRBV5-1 to TRBJ1-2; possibly TRBD1 for D (5 bases). There are 13 residues in the CDR3. Trimming removed 0 bases at V and 4 bases at J, with 7 bases between. CDR1 and CDR2 (germline): SGHRS, YFSETQ. Here the CDR3 reads CASSLAQGYGYTF. The CDR3 region has the DNA TGCGCCAGCAGCTTGGCTCAGGGCTATGGCTACACCTTC.

The V and J genes are TRBV21-1 and TRBJ1-1. TRBV21-1 is a known pseudogene. CDR3 length equals 11 residues. CDR3 nucleotide sequence: TGTGCCAGCACCAAGGGGGGAGTGGCTTTCTTT. Its translation: CASTKGGVAFF.

This chain joins TRBV6-6 and TRBJ1-2; D might be TRBD1 (5 bases). Germline-derived CDR1 and CDR2 are MNHNY and SVGAGI (reference sequence). V was cut by 0 bases and J by 14 bases, with 16 bases left in between. The CDR3 loop spans 13 amino acids. CDR3 protein: CASSYSVTGDGTF. The CDR3 nucleotides read TGTGCCAGCAGTTACTCGGTTACGGGGGACGGAACCTTC.

This clone was seen only a few times. V and J are TRBV4-1 and TRBJ2-3; D is undetermined. The CDR3 runs to 13 residues. Germline CDR1 is MGHRA and CDR2 is YSYEKL. V lost 0 bases and J lost 4, with 5 bases in between. The CDR3 spells CASSQDPADTQYF. For the CDR3, the DNA is TGCGCCAGCAGCCAAGACCCGGCAGATACGCAGTATTTT.

This clone has a handful of counts. The chain has TRBV6-1 and TRBJ2-7; 7 positions agree with TRBD1. Germline V lookup: CDR1 MNHNS, CDR2 SASEGT. The CDR3 length is 13 residues. V shed 5 bases, J shed 3 bases, and the junction held 4 bases outside the gene matches. CDR3 protein: CASSSGTVYEQYF. In DNA, the CDR3 is TGTGCCAGCAGTTCCGGGACAGTCTACGAGCAGTACTTC.

This clone was seen more than once but under ten times. The chain joins TRBV11-1 to TRBJ2-7, with D unresolved. This CDR3 region has 12 residues. The germline gives CDR1 SGHAT, CDR2 FQDESV (reference sequence). Trimming removed 1 base at V and 6 bases at J, with 7 bases between. CDR3 protein: CASSLDPSEQYF. The CDR3 nucleotides read TGTGCCAGCAGCTTAGATCCCTCCGAGCAGTACTTC.

V is TRBV4-2 and J is TRBJ1-1; no clear D. Germline V gene lookup returns CDR1 LGHNA and CDR2 YNFKEQ. Trimming took 1 base from V and 4 from J, leaving 13 bases between them. This CDR3 has 15 residues. The CDR3 here is CASSQARVGGTEAFF. CDR3 sequence (DNA): TGTGCCAGCAGCCAAGCTCGCGTCGGTGGCACTGAAGCTTTCTTT.

CDR3 residues: CASSSNSPGLGEQYF. DNA of the CDR3: TGTGCCAGCAGCTCGAATTCCCCGGGGTTGGGCGAGCAGTACTTC. The genes are TRBV7-6 and TRBJ2-7, with D perhaps TRBD2 (5 bases). V gave up 4 bases and J gave up 6 bases, with 19 bases separating them. The CDR3 covers 15 residues. Germline CDR1 SGHVS, CDR2 FNYEAQ.

The chain couples TRBV11-2 to TRBJ2-1; maybe TRBD2 (6 bases). V lost 3 bases and J lost 4, with 13 bases in between. The CDR3 is 15 residues long. Germline assignment: CDR1 SGHAT and CDR2 FQNNGV. The CDR3 loop is CASSFVADPYNEQFF. CDR3 nucleotides: TGTGCCAGCAGCTTTGTAGCGGATCCTTACAATGAGCAGTTCTTC.

In its sample, this clone was seen a few times. V and J are TRBV18 and TRBJ2-3; perhaps TRBD1 as D (5 bases). Trimming cost V 8 bases and J 2 bases, with 11 bases left between them. The length of the CDR3 is 13 residues. Germline V gene sequence: CDR1 KGHSH, CDR2 LQKENI. The CDR3 loop reads CASQTTATDTQYF. The CDR3 nucleotides read TGTGCCAGCCAAACGACAGCCACAGATACGCAGTATTTT.

In regard to this clone: The same CDR3 can be traced to other DNA sequences in this sample. V gene TRBV18 combines with J gene TRBJ2-7; TRBD2 matches 7 bases. CDR1 is KGHSH and CDR2 is LQKENI in the germline V gene. Trimming took 0 bases from V and 4 from J; bases not matched to a gene: 3. CDR3 size: 14 residues. In nucleotides, the CDR3 is TGTGCCAGCTCACCACCCAGCGGGGCGTACGAGCAGTACTTC. It is translated as CASSPPSGAYEQYF.

The J gene is TRBJ1-1, the V gene TRBV5-4; 7 bases align to TRBD1. Germline CDR1 is SGHNT and CDR2 is YYREEE (reference sequence). This CDR3 contains 14 residues. Germline trimming cut 3 bases from V and 4 bases from J; bases unmatched to any gene: 6. The chain's CDR3 is CASSSIDRVTEAFF. The CDR3 DNA reads TGTGCCAGCAGCTCTATCGACAGGGTCACTGAAGCTTTCTTT.

This clone was counted between two and nine times. V and J are TRBV7-9 and TRBJ2-1; D might be TRBD2 (6 bases). V was pared by 3 bases and J by 0 bases, with 15 bases between. CDR3 size: 17 residues. From germline, CDR1 is SEHNR and CDR2 FQNEAQ (reference sequence). CDR3 bases: TGTGCCAGCAGCTTGTTCATCGGCGGGGACTCCTACAATGAGCAGTTCTTC. Amino acids: CASSLFIGGDSYNEQFF.

This clone came up a few times. The rearrangement joins TRBV5-1 to TRBJ2-2, with D possibly TRBD1 on 6 matching bases. The CDR3 is 15 amino acids. The V gene lost 0 bases and the J gene lost 3 bases, with 9 bases spanning the gap. CDR1 is SGHRS and CDR2 is YFSETQ in the germline V gene. The CDR3 sequence: CASSLGNRDTGELFF. CDR3 DNA sequence: TGCGCCAGCAGCTTGGGGAACAGGGACACCGGGGAGCTGTTTTTT.

The rearrangement joins TRBV5-4 to TRBJ2-7; TRBD1 aligns across 8 bases. The junction had 11 bases not matched to a gene; V was cut back by 4 bases and J by 2 bases. Per germline, CDR1 SGHNT and CDR2 YYREEE (reference sequence). The CDR3 contains 16 residues. The CDR3 loop is CASSGRQGIPTYEQYF. DNA of the CDR3: TGTGCCAGCAGCGGGCGACAGGGGATTCCCACCTACGAGCAGTACTTC.

This clone turned up a few times. The J gene is TRBJ2-7, the V gene TRBV10-1; maybe TRBD2 (6 bases). The length of the CDR3 is 12 residues. CDR1 WNHNN and CDR2 SYGVQD come from the germline V gene (reference sequence). Trimming removed 0 bases at V and 8 bases at J, with 8 bases between. The CDR3 sequence: CASSESEGQQYF. Here the CDR3 DNA reads TGCGCCAGCAGTGAGTCGGAGGGACAGCAGTACTTC.

At least ten counts were recorded for this clone. A junction end diverges from the germline sequence, so it may reflect a read error. The chain is built from TRBV18 and TRBJ2-1; 8 bases align to TRBD1. This CDR3 has 13 amino acids. Per germline, CDR1 KGHSH and CDR2 LQKENI. CDR3 in DNA: TGTGCCAGCTCACCCGCGGACAGGGCCGGCAGGATCTTC. Amino acid sequence: CASSPADRAGRIF.